This TCR beta chain stems from a study of tumor and adjacent non-tumor tissue in lung cancer. Overall study: The patients, about nine men and about five women, were 31 to 76 with stage I to III disease. Study conclusions and caveats: Top 100 clones took a larger repertoire share in normal lung.

No cell sorting was done before RNA was extracted from the tissue. The normal lung tissue was taken more than 3 cm from the tumor edge. Three rounds of nested PCR, following a modified ARM-PCR protocol, produced the TCRbeta library. MiXCR, applied by TCRdb to the multiplex PCR reads, yields one record per CDR3 protein. The sample has 70,000 to 90,000 distinct CDR3 sequences, around two thirds seen once. With respect to this clonotype: Its antigen is not identified.

The sample consisted of distant non-tumor lung tissue. The source of this sequence is a woman in her forties or fifties with non-small cell lung cancer.

CDR3 loop: CVSSQDRYRANTEAFF. The DNA of the CDR3 is TGCGTCAGTAGCCAAGATCGTTACAGGGCTAACACTGAAGCTTTCTTT. The rearrangement joins TRBV4-1 to TRBJ1-1, with D tentatively TRBD1 (6 bases). Germline values: CDR1 MGHRA, CDR2 YSYEKL. The CDR3 has 16 residues.